The 28 T cell receptor beta chains reported below all come from one sample, sequenced in a study of early T cells in non-severe SARS-CoV-2 infection. TCRdb independently ran MiXCR on the 5' RACE reads; one entry per CDR3 protein. The top ten hold 1.5% to 2% of the sample, which has 68,000 or so distinct CDR3 sequences, more than 10% seen once. Input material: whole blood. The receptor source for this set is an adult who was a healthcare worker with PCR-confirmed SARS-CoV-2 infection or an uninfected control (not recorded which).

This clonotype has ten or more counts. The chain's CDR3 is CASRERLGPTDTQYF. The CDR3 DNA reads TGTGCCAGCAGGGAGAGACTTGGACCCACAGATACGCAGTATTTT. The chain carries TRBV2 and TRBJ2-3, with D hard to call. The V gene lost 6 bases and the J gene lost 2 bases, with 15 bases spanning the gap. The CDR3 length is 15 residues. Germline V gives CDR1 SNHLY, CDR2 FYNNEI.

The rearrangement joins TRBV6-1 to TRBJ2-3; tentatively, D is TRBD1 or TRBD2 (5 bases each). V dropped 6 bases and J dropped 4 bases, with 14 bases sitting between them. CDR1 and CDR2 from the germline V gene are MNHNS and SASEGT. CDR3 length equals 14 residues. DNA for the CDR3: TGTGCCAGCAGCGCGATGAGAGGGGCAGATACGCAGTATTTT. This encodes CASSAMRGADTQYF.

V is TRBV20-1 and J is TRBJ2-1; D not resolved. This CDR3 has 13 residues. Trimming took 0 bases from V and 4 from J, leaving 7 bases between them. The germline V gene has CDR1 DFQATT and CDR2 SNEGSKA (reference sequence). The CDR3: CSARDLSYNEQFF. The CDR3 nucleotides read TGCAGTGCTAGAGATCTCTCGTACAATGAGCAGTTCTTC.

The chain carries TRBV2 and TRBJ2-5; TRBD1 matches 8 bases. The germline gives CDR1 SNHLY, CDR2 FYNNEI. There are 15 residues in the CDR3. V lost 5 bases to trimming and J lost 2 bases; unmatched junction nucleotides: 7. CDR3 loop: CASSRTGTEQETQYF. The DNA of the CDR3 is TGTGCCAGCAGTCGGACAGGGACTGAACAAGAGACCCAGTACTTC.

This clonotype was recorded at least ten times. The CDR3 coding sequence is TGTGCCAGCAGCCAAATGGCGGACAGACTCTACAATGAGCAGTTCTTC. It encodes CASSQMADRLYNEQFF. The gene calls are TRBV14 and TRBJ2-1; tentative D call: TRBD1 (6 bases). The germline gives CDR1 SGHDN, CDR2 FVKESK. The CDR3 spans 16 residues. The V gene lost 2 bases and the J gene lost 3 bases, with 14 bases spanning the gap.

The gene calls are TRBV2 and TRBJ1-1; tentatively, D is TRBD1 (5 bases). The CDR3 spans 14 residues. Looked up from germline, CDR1 is SNHLY and CDR2 is FYNNEI. CDR3 coding DNA: TGTGGGTCTAACATGGGGGTCCCTAACACTGAAGCTTTCTTT. It yields the protein CGSNMGVPNTEAFF. The full variable domain, its missing parts supplied by reference TRBV2 and TRBJ1-1, is EPEVTQTPSHQVTQMGQEVILRCVPISNHLYFYWYRQILGQKVEFLVSFYNNEISEKSEIFDDQFSVERPDGSNFTLKIRSTKLEDSAMYFCGSNMGVPNTEAFFGQGTRLTVV.

This chain uses TRBV15 with TRBJ2-3; TRBD2 matches 12 bases. Germline V lookup: CDR1 LNHNV, CDR2 YYDKDF (reference sequence). The CDR3 sequence is 16 residues long. V trimming: 2 bases; J trimming: 5 bases; junction bases outside the gene matches: 5. The CDR3 coding sequence is TGTGCCACCAGCAGACTAGCGGGGGGGGCAGGAGATACGCAGTATTTT. Protein sequence: CATSRLAGGAGDTQYF.

The J gene is TRBJ2-4, the V gene TRBV6-2 or TRBV6-3; the match to TRBD1 covers 7 bases. V trimming: 0 bases; J trimming: 3 bases; junction bases outside the gene matches: 8. Looked up from germline, CDR1 is MNHEY and CDR2 is SVGEGT. The CDR3 has 17 amino acids. The CDR3 loop reads CASSYSAQGYNKNIQYF. The CDR3 DNA is TGTGCCAGCAGTTACTCGGCACAGGGGTACAACAAAAACATTCAGTACTTC.

This clonotype occurred a few times. A read error may produce the germline difference seen at one junction end. V is TRBV12-3 or TRBV12-4 and J is TRBJ1-1; no clear D. The CDR3 spans 13 residues. Here the CDR3 reads CASSWTGNSEAFF. The CDR3 DNA sequence: TGTGCCAGCAGTTGGACGGGGAACTCTGAAGCTTTCTTT.

Remarks on this clonotype: A much larger clonotype is one base distant, so this may be a read error. The chain links TRBV9 to TRBJ2-3; TRBD1 aligns across 8 bases. In germline, CDR1 is SGDLS, CDR2 YYNGEE. The length of the CDR3 is 15 residues. The CDR3 loop is CAGSVVGQGTDTQYF. The CDR3 coding sequence is TGTGCCGGCAGCGTAGTTGGACAGGGAACAGATACGCAGTATTTT.

The V call is TRBV20-1, the J call TRBJ2-3; D ambiguous. The germline V gene has CDR1 DFQATT and CDR2 SNEGSKA (reference sequence). The CDR3 runs to 12 residues. V dropped 6 bases and J dropped 5 bases, with 12 bases sitting between them. The CDR3 DNA reads TGCAGTGCGTCCACCTGGGGAGATACGCAGTATTTT. Residues: CSASTWGDTQYF.

The chain combines TRBV9 with TRBJ2-7; either TRBD1 or TRBD2 may supply D (5 bases each). The V gene lost 0 bases and the J gene lost 5 bases, with 12 bases spanning the gap. Germline CDR1 SGDLS, CDR2 YYNGEE. CDR3 length: 14 amino acids. CDR3 in DNA: TGTGCCAGCAGCGTAGACTCGAGGGGCCACGAGCAGTACTTC. Translated, it gives CASSVDSRGHEQYF.

This sequence joins TRBV5-1 and TRBJ2-2; no clear D gene. V was clipped by 4 bases and J by 2 bases, with 9 bases between them. CDR3 length equals 14 residues. In germline, CDR1 is SGHRS, CDR2 YFSETQ. The CDR3 sequence: CASSRDGNTGELFF. The CDR3 region has the DNA TGCGCCAGCAGCAGAGATGGAAACACCGGGGAGCTGTTTTTT.

This sequence joins TRBV20-1 and TRBJ1-1; possible D gene TRBD1, 6 bases. The V end lost 5 bases, the J end lost 6 bases, and 19 bases lay between the germline ends. CDR3 length equals 14 residues. Germline V CDR1 and CDR2: DFQATT, SNEGSKA (reference sequence). CDR3 in amino acids: CSAGTSAGRAEAFF. CDR3 nucleotide sequence: TGCAGTGCTGGGACATCCGCTGGGCGAGCTGAAGCTTTCTTT.

V is TRBV9 and J is TRBJ1-1; tentatively, D is TRBD1 (5 bases). Trimming removed 0 bases at V and 5 bases at J, with 11 bases between. The CDR3 runs to 14 residues. Germline-derived CDR1 and CDR2 are SGDLS and YYNGEE. CDR3 protein: CASSVGSGGTEAFF. The CDR3 DNA follows: TGTGCCAGCAGCGTAGGCAGTGGGGGGACTGAAGCTTTCTTT.

This clonotype was observed a handful of times. This chain uses TRBV20-1 with TRBJ2-3; D assignment may be TRBD1 or TRBD2 (5 bases each). Trimming took off 3 bases at V and 5 bases at J, with 18 bases between the two ends. CDR3 size: 15 residues. Germline assignment: CDR1 DFQATT and CDR2 SNEGSKA (reference sequence). The CDR3 sequence is CSASQPGRSQDTQYF. DNA for the CDR3: TGCAGTGCTAGCCAACCGGGACGGTCACAAGATACGCAGTATTTT.

The chain employs TRBV7-2 and TRBJ1-4; no clear D. This CDR3 contains 16 residues. From germline, CDR1 is SGHTA and CDR2 FQGNSA. Trimming shortened V by 1 base and J by 7 bases, and 16 bases separated the two germline ends. For the CDR3, the DNA is TGTGCCAGCAGCTTAGAACTGGCGGCAGGAGGTGAAAAACTGTTTTTT. Translating it yields CASSLELAAGGEKLFF. Filled out from reference TRBV7-2 and TRBJ1-4, the complete variable domain reads GAGVSQSPSNKVTEKGKDVELRCDPISGHTALYWYRQSLGQGLEFLIYFQGNSAPDKSGLPSDRFSAERTGGSVSTLTIQRTQQEDSAVYLCASSLELAAGGEKLFFGSGTQLSVL.

The chain employs TRBV7-6 and TRBJ2-1; 9 bases map to TRBD1. Germline CDR1 reads SGHVS; CDR2 reads FNYEAQ. The J segment lost 6 bases and the V segment lost 5 bases, leaving 8 bases of the junction unmatched. This CDR3 region has 15 residues. CDR3: CASSVGTGKANEQFF. The DNA of the CDR3 is TGTGCCAGCAGCGTAGGGACAGGGAAGGCCAATGAGCAGTTCTTC.

The chain employs TRBV20-1 and TRBJ1-4; no firm D call. Germline V gene lookup returns CDR1 DFQATT and CDR2 SNEGSKA (reference sequence). This CDR3 comprises 13 residues. V was pared by 2 bases and J by 6 bases, with 10 bases between. The CDR3 is CSARRAADEKLFF. The CDR3 nucleotides read TGCAGTGCTAGAAGGGCGGCAGATGAAAAACTGTTTTTT.

This clonotype was recorded at least ten times. CDR3 residues: CASSEFGLFTGAFTEAFF. DNA of the CDR3: TGCGCCAGCAGTGAGTTCGGATTATTCACAGGGGCGTTCACTGAAGCTTTCTTT. The chain carries TRBV10-2 and TRBJ1-1; the match to TRBD1 covers 7 bases. The CDR3 covers 18 residues. The J segment lost 4 bases and the V segment lost 1 base, leaving 15 bases of the junction unmatched. CDR1 WSHSY and CDR2 SAAADI come from the germline V gene.

This clonotype occurred a few times. The rearrangement links TRBV18 to TRBJ2-7, with D perhaps TRBD1 (5 bases). The CDR3 runs to 14 residues. V lost 2 bases, J lost 2 bases, and 10 bases lay in between. The V gene's germline CDR1 is KGHSH and CDR2 LQKENI. CDR3 sequence: CASSPGRVTYEQYF. The CDR3 DNA sequence: TGTGCCAGCTCACCAGGCAGGGTAACCTACGAGCAGTACTTC. The full variable domain, rest sourced from reference TRBV18 and TRBJ2-7, is NAGVMQNPRHLVRRRGQEARLRCSPMKGHSHVYWYRQLPEEGLKFMVYLQKENIIDESGMPKERFSAEFPKEGPSILRIQQVVRGDSAAYFCASSPGRVTYEQYFGPGTRLTVT.

In its sample, this clonotype was seen many times. The V call is TRBV2, the J call TRBJ2-7; no clear D. The CDR3 loop spans 14 amino acids. CDR1 is SNHLY and CDR2 is FYNNEI in the germline V gene. V was clipped by 3 bases and J by 4 bases, with 13 bases between them. The CDR3 DNA reads TGTGCCAGCAGTGATGAAGGGTTTGGTTACGAGCAGTACTTC. Its translation is CASSDEGFGYEQYF.

This clonotype was counted a few times. The J gene is TRBJ2-7, the V gene TRBV5-5; 10 nucleotides align to TRBD1. After removal of 2 bases from V and 4 bases from J, the junction contained 6 bases not matched to a gene. Germline assignment: CDR1 SGHKS and CDR2 YYEKEE (reference sequence). This CDR3 has 15 amino acids. The CDR3 sequence is CASSFATGGRYEQYF. In nucleotides, the CDR3 is TGTGCCAGCAGCTTTGCGACAGGGGGCAGATACGAGCAGTACTTC. Full variable domain (remainder filled in from reference TRBV5-5 and TRBJ2-7): DAGVTQSPTHLIKTRGQQVTLRCSPISGHKSVSWYQQVLGQGPQFIFQYYEKEERGRGNFPDRFSARQFPNYSSELNVNALLLGDSALYLCASSFATGGRYEQYFGPGTRLTVT.

The rearrangement links TRBV29-1 to TRBJ1-1; 7 bases agree with TRBD1. CDR1 and CDR2 (germline): SQVTM, ANQGSEA. V lost 8 bases and J lost 6; bases outside the gene matches: 12. This CDR3 spans 13 amino acids. The CDR3 here is CSFGGGTGAEAFF. The CDR3 DNA follows: TGCAGCTTCGGAGGGGGCACTGGGGCTGAAGCTTTCTTT. Full variable domain (outside the CDR3, taken from reference TRBV29-1 and TRBJ1-1): SAVISQKPSRDICQRGTSLTIQCQVDSQVTMMFWYRQQPGQSLTLIATANQGSEATYESGFVIDKFPISRPNLTFSTLTVSNMSPEDSSIYLCSFGGGTGAEAFFGQGTRLTVV.

This clonotype was picked up a small number of times. This sequence joins TRBV6-2 or TRBV6-3 and TRBJ2-5, with D unresolved. This CDR3 is 11 amino acids long. Trimming pared 10 bases from V and 2 bases from J, leaving 8 bases between. Germline V lookup: CDR1 MNHEY, CDR2 SVGEGT. CDR3 protein: CATARQETQYF. CDR3 DNA sequence: TGTGCCACAGCCCGACAAGAGACCCAGTACTTC.

This clonotype was observed at least ten times. The rearrangement links TRBV7-8 to TRBJ1-2, with D possibly being TRBD1 (6 bases). Germline values: CDR1 SGHVS, CDR2 FQNEAQ. The CDR3 has 14 residues. The germline V and J ends were trimmed by 6 bases and 8 bases, with 19 bases remaining between them. CDR3 loop: CASRQTTGTGGYTF. CDR3 nucleotide sequence: TGTGCCAGCAGACAAACTACAGGGACTGGGGGCTACACCTTC.

The chain carries TRBV12-3 or TRBV12-4 and TRBJ2-5; D might be TRBD2 (6 bases). The CDR3 totals 15 residues. V lost 4 bases to trimming and J lost 2 bases, with 14 bases between them. The CDR3 DNA reads as TGTGCCAGCAGTTGGGATCAGGCGGGGCAAGAGACCCAGTACTTC. It translates to CASSWDQAGQETQYF.

This chain links TRBV10-3 with TRBJ2-7, with D unresolved. Deletions cut 2 bases from V and 5 bases from J, with 13 bases between. The CDR3 loop spans 14 amino acids. Per germline, CDR1 ENHRY and CDR2 SYGVKD. The CDR3, as DNA: TGTGCCATCAGTGAGGCTCTAGGGTTGCACGAGCAGTACTTC. Its protein is CAISEALGLHEQYF.